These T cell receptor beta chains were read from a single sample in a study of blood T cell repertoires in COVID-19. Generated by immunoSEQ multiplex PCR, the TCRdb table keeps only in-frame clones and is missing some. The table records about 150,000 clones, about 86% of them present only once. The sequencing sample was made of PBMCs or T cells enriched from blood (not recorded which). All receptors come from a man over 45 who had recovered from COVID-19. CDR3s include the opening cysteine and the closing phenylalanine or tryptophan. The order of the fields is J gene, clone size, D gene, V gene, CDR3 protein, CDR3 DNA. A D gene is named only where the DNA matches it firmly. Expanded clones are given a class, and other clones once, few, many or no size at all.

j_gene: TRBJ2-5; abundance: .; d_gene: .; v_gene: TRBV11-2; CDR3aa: CASSLSDQETQYF; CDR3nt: TGTGCCAGCAGCTTATCAGACCAAGAGACCCAGTACTTC
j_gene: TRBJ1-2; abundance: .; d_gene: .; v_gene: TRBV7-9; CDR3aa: CASSLPDGYTF; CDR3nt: TGTGCCAGCAGCCTCCCGGATGGCTACACCTTC
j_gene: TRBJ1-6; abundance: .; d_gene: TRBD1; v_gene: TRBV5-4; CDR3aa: CASSVQGHNSPLHF; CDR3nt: TGTGCCAGCAGCGTACAGGGGCATAATTCACCCCTCCACTTT
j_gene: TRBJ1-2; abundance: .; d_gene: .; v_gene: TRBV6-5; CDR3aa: CASKPQGSGYGYTF; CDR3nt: TGTGCCAGCAAGCCACAGGGTTCGGGGTATGGCTACACCTTC
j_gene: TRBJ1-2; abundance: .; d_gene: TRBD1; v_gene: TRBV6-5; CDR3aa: CASSYGQGAHYGYTF; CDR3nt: TGTGCCAGCAGTTACGGACAGGGGGCTCACTATGGCTACACCTTC
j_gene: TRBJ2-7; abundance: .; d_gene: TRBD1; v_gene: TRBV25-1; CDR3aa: CASSEAGTGTYEQYF; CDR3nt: TGTGCCAGCAGTGAGGCCGGGACAGGTACCTACGAGCAGTACTTC
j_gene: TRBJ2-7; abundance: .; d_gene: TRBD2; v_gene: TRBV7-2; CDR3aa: CASSGGTSGSYEQYF; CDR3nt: TGTGCCAGCAGCGGCGGGACTAGCGGGTCCTACGAGCAGTACTTC
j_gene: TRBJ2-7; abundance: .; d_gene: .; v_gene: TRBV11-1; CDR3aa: CASSSGLISYEQYF; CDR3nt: TGTGCCAGCAGCTCAGGACTGATCTCCTACGAGCAGTACTTC
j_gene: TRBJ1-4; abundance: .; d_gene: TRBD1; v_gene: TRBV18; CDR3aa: CASSPPGQGTNEKLFF; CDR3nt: TGTGCCAGCTCACCACCGGGACAGGGGACTAATGAAAAACTGTTTTTT
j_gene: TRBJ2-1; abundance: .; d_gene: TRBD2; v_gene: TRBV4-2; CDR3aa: CASSQNSGGYNEQFF; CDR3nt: TGTGCCAGCAGCCAGAATAGCGGGGGATACAATGAGCAGTTCTTC
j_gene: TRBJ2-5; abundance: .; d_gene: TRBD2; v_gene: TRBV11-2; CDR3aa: CASSLAGSGGQETQYF; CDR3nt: TGTGCCAGCAGCTTAGCGGGTAGCGGGGGCCAAGAGACCCAGTACTTC
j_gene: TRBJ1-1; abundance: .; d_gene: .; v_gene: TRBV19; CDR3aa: CASSTGRSAGTEAFF; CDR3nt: TGTGCCAGTAGTACCGGGCGGTCGGCGGGGACTGAAGCTTTCTTT
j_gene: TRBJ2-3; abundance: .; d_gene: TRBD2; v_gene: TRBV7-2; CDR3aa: CASSTLRGKIDTQYF; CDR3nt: TGTGCCAGCAGCACCCTGCGGGGGAAGATAGATACGCAGTATTTT
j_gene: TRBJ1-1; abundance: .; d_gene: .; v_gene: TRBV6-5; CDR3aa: CASSLQGTEAFF; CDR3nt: TGTGCCAGCAGTTTACAGGGAACTGAAGCTTTCTTT
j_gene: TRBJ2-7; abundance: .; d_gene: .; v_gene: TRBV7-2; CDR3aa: CASSLGGGLSYEQYF; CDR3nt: TGTGCCAGCAGCTTAGGCGGGGGCCTCTCCTACGAGCAGTACTTC
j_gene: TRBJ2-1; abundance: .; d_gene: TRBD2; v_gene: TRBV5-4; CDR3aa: CASSKSGLAGGRQFDNEQFF; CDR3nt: TGTGCCAGCAGCAAATCGGGACTAGCGGGGGGACGACAATTTGACAATGAGCAGTTCTTC
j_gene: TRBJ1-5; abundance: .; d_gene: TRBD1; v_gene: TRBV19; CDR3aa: CASSAGQGDQPQHF; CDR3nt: TGTGCCAGTAGCGCGGGACAGGGGGATCAGCCCCAGCATTTT
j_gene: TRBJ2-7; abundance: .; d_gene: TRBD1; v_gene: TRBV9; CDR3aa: CASSKQGAFYEQYF; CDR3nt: TGTGCCAGCAGCAAACAGGGGGCTTTCTACGAGCAGTACTTC
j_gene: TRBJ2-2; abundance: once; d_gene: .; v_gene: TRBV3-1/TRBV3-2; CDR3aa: CASSQAGTYDGELFF; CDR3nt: TGTGCCAGCAGCCAAGCCGGGACATATGACGGGGAGCTGTTTTTT
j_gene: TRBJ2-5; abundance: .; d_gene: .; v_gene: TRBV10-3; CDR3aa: CAISGQGGEETQYF; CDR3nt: TGTGCCATCAGTGGACAGGGAGGAGAGGAGACCCAGTACTTC
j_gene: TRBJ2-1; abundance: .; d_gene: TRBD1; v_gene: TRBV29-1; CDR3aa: CSAGTGGYNEQFF; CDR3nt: TGCAGCGCTGGGACAGGGGGATACAATGAGCAGTTCTTC
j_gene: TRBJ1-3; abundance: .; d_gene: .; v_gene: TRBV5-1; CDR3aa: CASSPVPLNSGNTIYF; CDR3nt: TGCGCCAGCAGCCCCGTCCCACTAAACTCTGGAAACACCATATATTTT
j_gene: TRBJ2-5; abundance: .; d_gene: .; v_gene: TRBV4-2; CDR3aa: CASSHREPQETQYF; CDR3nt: TGTGCCAGCAGCCACAGGGAACCCCAAGAGACCCAGTACTTC
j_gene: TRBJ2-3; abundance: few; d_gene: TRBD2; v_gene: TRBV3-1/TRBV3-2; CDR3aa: CASSQSSGGPTDTQYF; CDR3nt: TGTGCCAGCAGCCAGAGTAGCGGGGGGCCCACAGATACGCAGTATTTT
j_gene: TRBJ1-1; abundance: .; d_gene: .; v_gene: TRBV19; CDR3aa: CASSIGGRTANTEAFF; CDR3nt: TGTGCCAGTAGTATTGGTGGTCGGACAGCTAACACTGAAGCTTTCTTT
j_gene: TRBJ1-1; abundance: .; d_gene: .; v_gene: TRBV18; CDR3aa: CASSPPQGFEAFF; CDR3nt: TGTGCCAGCTCACCACCGCAGGGTTTTGAAGCTTTCTTT
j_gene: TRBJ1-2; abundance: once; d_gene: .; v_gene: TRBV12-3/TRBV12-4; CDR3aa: CASRRGGNYGYTF; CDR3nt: TGTGCCAGCAGGAGGGGGGGGAACTATGGCTACACCTTC
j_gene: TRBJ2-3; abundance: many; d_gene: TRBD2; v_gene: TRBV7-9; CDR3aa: CASSSRLADTQYF; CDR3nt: TGTGCCAGCAGCTCCCGACTAGCGGATACGCAGTATTTT
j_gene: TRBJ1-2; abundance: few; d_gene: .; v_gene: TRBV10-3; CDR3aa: CAISEDSVYGYTF; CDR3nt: TGTGCCATCAGTGAGGACAGCGTTTATGGCTACACCTTC
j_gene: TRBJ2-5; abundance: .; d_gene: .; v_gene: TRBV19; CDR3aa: CASRASVRGPGETQYF; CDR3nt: TGTGCCAGTAGGGCATCCGTAAGAGGGCCGGGGGAGACCCAGTACTTC
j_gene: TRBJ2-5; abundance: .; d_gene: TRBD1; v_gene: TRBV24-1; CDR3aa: CATSDSRTGGKTQYF; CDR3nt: TGTGCCACCAGTGATTCCCGGACAGGGGGGAAGACCCAGTACTTC
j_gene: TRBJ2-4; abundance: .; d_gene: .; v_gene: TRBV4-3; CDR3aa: CASSPRIRAGENIQYF; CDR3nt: TGCGCCAGCAGCCCGCGAATCAGGGCAGGGGAAAACATTCAGTACTTC
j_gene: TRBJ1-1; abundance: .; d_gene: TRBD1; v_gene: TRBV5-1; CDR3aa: CASSLTGGFVEAFF; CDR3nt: TGCGCCAGCAGCTTGACAGGGGGCTTTGTTGAAGCTTTCTTT
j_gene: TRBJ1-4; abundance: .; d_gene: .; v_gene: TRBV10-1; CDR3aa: CASSTHSGINEKLFF; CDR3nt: TGCGCCAGCAGCACACACAGCGGGATTAATGAAAAACTGTTTTTT
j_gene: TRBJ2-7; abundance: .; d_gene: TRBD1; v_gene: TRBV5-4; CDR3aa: CASSLKGAISEQYF; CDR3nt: TGTGCCAGCAGCTTGAAGGGGGCCATCTCCGAGCAGTACTTC